Sequencing of this TCR beta chain was carried out in a study of CXCR3-negative and CXCR3-positive naive CD8 T cells (dated by TCRdb to about 2019). Broadly, across the study: In total, some 130 million TRB reads were obtained, corresponding to roughly 1.5 +/- 0.3 million reads per library. Diversity and physicochemical repertoire analyses covered some ten donors pooled from two independent experiments. For the TRBV-TRBJ cluster analysis, the naive subsets came from 5 donors, while the memory cells came from 3 donors.

The CDR3 covers 16 residues, taking in both the cysteine and the phenylalanine. Only the protein is on record. The germline V gene specifies KGHSH as CDR1 and LQKENI as CDR2. Each CD8+ T cell subset was flow-sorted in triplicate, and 300,000 or so cells per subset were placed directly into RLT lysis buffer. To exclude memory contaminants, naive CD8+ T cells were stringently defined as CD45RO-CCR7+CD27+CD95-. Using standard density gradient centrifugation, peripheral blood mononuclear cells were isolated from buffy coats. Naive CXCR3-negative and CXCR3-positive CD8+ T cells were flow-sorted on a FACSAria III. Total RNA was extracted from sorted cells using an RNeasy Mini Kit. Here is what the overall study found, with its caveats: Because CXCR3 expression was partially decreased after cryopreservation, freshly isolated PBMCs were used for most assays. Comparably high repertoire diversity was found in both naive subsets, whereas much lower repertoire diversity was found in memory CD8+ T cells. Similar TRBV-TRBJ usage was shown by naive CXCR3-negative and CXCR3-positive cells from the same donor, whereas distinct patterns were shown by memory cells. Because surface CD5, which is linked to self-reactivity in mice, was comparable between the naive subsets, TCR interaction strength was also inferred from TRB CDR3 physicochemical properties. Compared with CXCR3-negative naive cells, CXCR3-positive naive cells had TRB CDR3s with higher hydrophobicity (lower Kidera factor 4), lower energy, and higher strength and volume indices.

A remark on this clonotype: It lacks a known antigen.

Instrument used: NextSeq 550. The Human TCR Profiling Kit (MiLaboratory) was used to prepare UMI-labeled 5' RACE TRB cDNA libraries. cDNA synthesis used the entire amount of extracted RNA, and PCR amplification then used the entire amount of cDNA produced. Libraries were prepared in parallel with an identical number of PCR cycles. For the original study's pipeline: With a requirement of at least two reads per UMI, MIGEC and MiXCR extracted about 50,000 +/- 10,000 unique UMI-labeled TRB cDNA molecules per library. On average, about 40,000 +/- 10,000 functional in-frame TRB CDR3 nucleotide clonotypes lacking stop codons were found per library. After downsampling to 5000 UMI-labeled TRB molecules per sample, diversity metrics such as normalized Shannon-Wiener and Chao1 were calculated in VDJtools. For the central five CDR3 residues, VDJtools calculated physicochemical properties weighted by clonotype size, namely interaction energy, strength, volume and Kidera factor 4. One entry per CDR3 protein sequence results from the TCRdb reprocessing of the reads, with DNA left out. The V and J calls and clone size are TCRdb's, not the authors'. This specimen's table enumerates 45,000 or so distinct CDR3 sequences. The ten largest clones represent 1.6% of the sample.

The chain was built from TRBV18 and TRBJ2-7; TCRdb outputs TRBD1, but without DNA this stays unchecked. Material: naive CXCR3- CD8+ T cells from blood. Read against the paper, the sample's cell subset or site label means: CD45RO-CCR7+CD27+CD95- naive CD8+ T cells lacking CXCR3 (TNR3-). This sequence originates from a human donor in good health. Some clones in this sample may be carry-over from other donors' samples. The CDR3 region: CASSPPPGQGFYEQYF.